This T cell receptor (beta chain) was sequenced during a study of T cell clonality in common variable immunodeficiency (dated by TCRdb to between 2015 and 2017). Here is what the overall study found, with its caveats: Reportedly, TCRbeta sequences from CVID had fewer deletions and N-nucleotide insertions, and highly modified clones with 13 or more V deletions were absent from CVID. Although equal DNA input was used, an average of roughly 89,000 unique sequences per sample was obtained for controls, compared with about 29,000 for CVID samples. The authors noted that sequencing repertoires of T cell subpopulations would be needed to clarify what caused the increased clonality in CVID. Increased TCRbeta clonality was found in CVID subjects compared with healthy controls (t-test p = 0.018), with the increase being most characteristic of about a third of subjects. Correlations of repertoire features with clinical complications were constrained by heterogeneity among patients within the CVID cohort. CVID subjects shared fewer TCRbeta clones with each other than healthy controls did (p < 0.0001).

For sequencing input, CVID and control samples contributed equivalent amounts of genomic DNA. For every sample, a 60 bp segment covering the rearranged TCRbeta CDR3 region was amplified and then sequenced. TCRbeta amplification used the immunoSEQ assay, a bias-corrected multiplex PCR with high-throughput sequencing. The published analysis was carried out like this. Every unique nucleotide sequence counted as a clone and was annotated with V, D and J genes, copy number and frequency. Sequences were labeled productive if in frame, and non-productive if out of frame or containing stop codons. As previously described, clonality was calculated on the basis of Shannon's entropy. Mean CDR3 Kyte-Doolittle hydropathy was derived from the predicted amino acid sequences of productive clones. Hierarchical clustering of scaled V gene usage was performed with the R hclust function using Manhattan distance and complete linkage. Sharing of clones by CDR3 amino acid sequence was evaluated by resampling 12 repertoires per group over 100 rounds. The repertoires were searched for approximately 72 published EBV-specific TCRbeta sequences and a few hundred published CMV-specific TCRbeta sequences. After two CVID samples that produced fewer than 10,000 sequences were dropped from the analysis, 45 or so CVID repertoires remained. TCRdb re-hosts the immuneACCESS table, in-frame sequences only. Its copies lack some clones; in the studies checked, an unresolved V gene accounts for under half of them, and the cause for the rest is not known. D and trimming were read from the DNA, whereas the V and J calls and clone size are those reported in that table. The table gives 52,000 or so clones for this sample, with none occurring only once. In total, the top ten clones hold roughly 0.84% of the sample.

CDR1 and CDR2 were assigned from the germline V gene (reference sequence) as WNHNN and SYGVQD. Counted from cysteine to phenylalanine, this CDR3 has 16 amino acids. The CDR3 was read in part: 39 bases, with the frame set at base 1. V is pruned by 3 bases and J by 7 bases, leaving 12 bases of the junction without a gene match. This clone occurred many times. Its binding antigen is unknown. The read finishes 3 residues shy of the CDR3 end, and the germline J gene is used to complete it. Most of the CVID patients and most of the healthy controls were of Caucasian heritage. From each donor, roughly 5 to 8 ml of heparinized peripheral whole blood was collected. Genomic DNA from adults with common variable immune deficiency (CVID) and from healthy adult controls was used for sequencing of TCRbeta CDR3 repertoires. A total of around 22 healthy adult volunteers (roughly 12 female and around 10 male; age range roughly 23 to 75 years, mean age roughly 34) were included in the control group. Diluted blood was density-centrifuged over Hypaque 1077 or Ficoll-Paque to isolate peripheral blood mononuclear cells. Genomic DNA was obtained from unsorted mononuclear cells using either Qiagen column purification or a centrifugation-based method.

The rearrangement combines TRBV10-1 with TRBJ2-1, and TRBD1 aligns with 7 junction nucleotides. Sequenced sample: peripheral blood mononuclear cells. The sequence was collected from a person between 18 and 75 years old in good health. The part of the CDR3 DNA that was read is TGCGCCAGCAGTGAAACCGGGACAGCCGAGGGGAATGAG. Translated, it reads CASSETGTAEGNE. The CDR3 reads in full as CASSETGTAEGNEQFF.